Shown below are 14 T cell receptor beta chains from a single sample sequenced in a study of cytomegalovirus exposure and HLA in healthy donors. 60 Vbeta and 13 Jbeta primers were used in PCR. Sequencing was performed with immunoSEQ multiplex PCR; in TCRdb, only in-frame clones are kept and a portion is missing. The sample has about 130,000 clones. Specimen: PBMCs. Source of these receptors: a woman aged 40 to 50 in good health and CMV-seropositive.

V is TRBV7-9 and J is TRBJ2-1; D gene unclear. Trimming took off 1 base at V and 5 bases at J, with 12 bases between the two ends. Germline-derived CDR1 and CDR2 are SEHNR and FQNEAQ (reference sequence). The CDR3 is 15 amino acids. CDR3 nucleotide sequence: TGTGCCAGCAGCTTAGGACTGAGTTACGACAATGAGCAGTTCTTC. Translated: CASSLGLSYDNEQFF.

The chain joins TRBV7-2 to TRBJ1-5; TRBD1 matches at 8 bases. There are 13 residues in the CDR3. Per germline, CDR1 SGHTA and CDR2 FQGNSA. Unmatched junction bases numbered 4, after V lost 6 bases and J lost 6 bases. This chain's CDR3 is CASSSQGGQPQHF. DNA of the CDR3: TGTGCCAGCAGTTCACAGGGGGGTCAGCCCCAGCATTTT.

The rearrangement links TRBV28 to TRBJ1-1, with 8 positions matching TRBD1. There are 15 residues in the CDR3. Germline CDR1 and CDR2: MDHEN and SYDVKM. Trimming took 4 bases from V and 1 from J; bases not matched to a gene: 5. The CDR3 bases are TGTGCCAGCAGTTATTCCGGGACAGGGAACACTGAAGCTTTCTTT. This gives the protein CASSYSGTGNTEAFF. Complete variable domain (other parts from reference TRBV28 and TRBJ1-1): DVKVTQSSRYLVKRTGEKVFLECVQDMDHENMFWYRQDPGLGLRLIYFSYDVKMKEKGDIPEGYSVSREKKERFSLILESASTNQTSMYLCASSYSGTGNTEAFFGQGTRLTVV.

The chain has TRBV5-1 and TRBJ2-7; D not certain. Per the germline V gene, CDR1 is SGHRS and CDR2 is YFSETQ. V was shortened by 0 bases and J by 0 bases, with 7 bases between the two germline ends. The CDR3 consists of 14 residues. In DNA form, the CDR3 reads TGCGCCAGCAGCTTGGAATACGGCTCCTACGAGCAGTACTTC. This encodes CASSLEYGSYEQYF.

The gene calls are TRBV6-6 and TRBJ1-5; D not certain. Deletions cut 5 bases from V and 1 base from J, with 12 bases between. Looked up from germline, CDR1 is MNHNY and CDR2 is SVGAGI (reference sequence). The CDR3 length is 15 residues. CDR3 DNA: TGTGCCAGCAGTCGCCTAGAGGTGAGCAATCAGCCCCAGCATTTT. It codes for CASSRLEVSNQPQHF.

The chain has TRBV18 and TRBJ2-1; 11 positions match TRBD2. CDR3 size: 15 residues. Germline CDR1 and CDR2: KGHSH and LQKENI. V was clipped by 3 bases and J by 9 bases; unmatched bases: 7. CDR3 DNA: TGTGCCAGCTCACCGATCGGGACTAGCGGATTTGAGCAGTTCTTC. Its translation is CASSPIGTSGFEQFF.

The V and J genes are TRBV5-1 and TRBJ1-3; TRBD1 aligns across 7 bases. This CDR3 has 15 residues. The ends lost 0 bases at V and 0 bases at J; junction bases unmatched: 0. From germline, CDR1 is SGHRS and CDR2 YFSETQ. CDR3 sequence (DNA): TGCGCCAGCAGCTTGGACAGGGGCTCTGGAAACACCATATATTTT. This gives the protein CASSLDRGSGNTIYF. The full variable domain, in which reference TRBV5-1 and TRBJ1-3 provide the parts outside the CDR3, is KAGVTQTPRYLIKTRGQQVTLSCSPISGHRSVSWYQQTPGQGLQFLFEYFSETQRNKGNFPGRFSGRQFSNSRSEMNVSTLELGDSALYLCASSLDRGSGNTIYFGEGSWLTVV.

This chain connects TRBV27 to TRBJ2-5, with 8 bases identical to TRBD1. Germline lookup yields CDR1 MNHEY and CDR2 SMNVEV (reference sequence). This CDR3 has 15 amino acids. With 6 bases clipped from V and 5 bases from J, the junction kept 11 bases outside the gene matches. The DNA for the CDR3 is TGTGCCAGCAGGGAGGGCAGGGGGCGCTGGGAGACCCAGTACTTC. Encoded protein: CASREGRGRWETQYF.

This chain joins TRBV5-4 and TRBJ2-6; 8 nucleotides align to TRBD1. V gave up 4 bases and J gave up 1 base; unmatched junction bases: 1. Per the germline V gene, CDR1 is SGHNT and CDR2 is YYREEE (reference sequence). The length of the CDR3 is 15 residues. This CDR3 reads CASSRQGSGANVLTF. The CDR3 DNA follows: TGTGCCAGCAGCCGACAGGGGTCTGGGGCCAACGTCCTGACTTTC.

V usage is TRBV29-1 and J usage is TRBJ2-1; weak D call: TRBD2 (7 bases). This CDR3 comprises 12 residues. From germline, CDR1 is SQVTM and CDR2 ANQGSEA. V was cut by 7 bases and J by 9 bases, with 16 bases left in between. In nucleotides, the CDR3 is TGCAGCGGCGGCTGGGGGGGCACTGAGCAGTTCTTC. It encodes CSGGWGGTEQFF.

CDR3 residues: CASSLPGNEQFF. CDR3 DNA sequence: TGTGCCAGCAGTTTACCAGGGAATGAGCAGTTCTTC. The chain recombines TRBV28 with TRBJ2-1, with D perhaps matching TRBD1 (5 bases). This CDR3 has 12 amino acids. Germline CDR1 and CDR2: MDHEN and SYDVKM. V lost 2 bases and J 7 bases, leaving 6 bases between the germline ends.

This rearrangement joins TRBV7-9 to TRBJ1-1; 9 bases agree with TRBD1. The CDR3 has 18 residues. Germline CDR1 is SEHNR and CDR2 is FQNEAQ (reference sequence). V lost 4 bases, J lost 0 bases, and 12 bases stayed unmatched. This chain's CDR3 is CASSSPIQGAIMNTEAFF. The CDR3 nucleotides read TGTGCCAGCAGCTCCCCTATACAGGGGGCGATTATGAACACTGAAGCTTTCTTT.

This sequence joins TRBV15 and TRBJ2-1; possibly TRBD2 for D (5 bases). The germline gives CDR1 LNHNV, CDR2 YYDKDF (reference sequence). V lost 3 bases and J 4 bases, leaving 10 bases between the germline ends. The CDR3 has 14 amino acids. The CDR3 coding sequence is TGTGCCACCAGCAGGCGAACGGGGTACAATGAGCAGTTCTTC. Its protein product is CATSRRTGYNEQFF.

J is TRBJ2-7 and V is TRBV10-3, with 8 bases fitting TRBD1. After removal of 3 bases from V and 6 bases from J, the junction contained 10 bases not matched to a gene. The CDR3 loop spans 15 amino acids. Germline CDR1 reads ENHRY; CDR2 reads SYGVKD. The chain's CDR3 is CAISDDRGASGEQYF. The CDR3 DNA follows: TGTGCCATCAGTGATGACAGGGGTGCGTCTGGCGAGCAGTACTTC.